Following are 7 T cell receptor beta chains from one sample sequenced in a study of T cell repertoires in cytomegalovirus infection (dated by TCRdb to about 2019). The sequencer listed for this sample is Illumina HiSeq 1500. The public reads were run again by TCRdb, first through fastp at Q25 and then through MiXCR, and only productive beta chains were kept. Under each unique CDR3 protein, matching rows form one entry showing the most common genes and DNA. The sample yields 450,000 to 600,000 distinct CDR3 sequences; over 9% were counted once. Clones ranked in the top ten supply 9.5% to 13% of the sample. The material sequenced was PBMCs. The receptors come from a human donor in good health (CMV status not recorded). Some clones in this sample may be carry-over from other donors' samples.

This clonotype was counted many times. This chain connects TRBV20-1 to TRBJ1-4; TRBD1 aligns across 11 bases. The CDR3 runs 13 residues. CDR1 is DFQATT and CDR2 is SNEGSKA in the germline V gene (reference sequence). V trimming: 4 bases; J trimming: 8 bases; junction bases outside the gene matches: 3. The CDR3 sequence is CSAIGQGAEKLFF. CDR3 coding DNA: TGCAGTGCTATCGGACAGGGGGCGGAAAAACTGTTTTTT.

This clonotype was counted ten times or more. In DNA, the CDR3 is TGTGCCAGCAGCTTAGGAGGGACAGGAGGATACGAGCAGTACTTC. This codes for CASSLGGTGGYEQYF. The chain combines TRBV7-3 with TRBJ2-7; 8 bases match TRBD1. CDR3 size: 15 residues. J was trimmed by 4 bases and V by 2 bases; bases with no gene match: 7. Germline loops: CDR1 SGHTA, CDR2 FQGTGA.

J is TRBJ2-5 and V is TRBV18; TRBD2 might be the D (5 bases). The length of the CDR3 is 15 residues. The germline V gene encodes CDR1 KGHSH and CDR2 LQKENI. Trimming shortened V by 4 bases and J by 2 bases, and 14 bases separated the two germline ends. This chain's CDR3 is CASSQAEGGQETQYF. CDR3 nucleotide sequence: TGTGCCAGCTCACAGGCCGAGGGCGGGCAAGAGACCCAGTACTTC.

This clonotype was picked up many times. The J gene is TRBJ2-5, the V gene TRBV12-3 or TRBV12-4; TRBD1 agrees at 7 bases. The length of the CDR3 is 14 residues. After removal of 6 bases from V and 5 bases from J, the junction contained 9 bases not matched to a gene. In DNA, the CDR3 is TGTGCCAGCAGGCCCGGACCCAGGGGGGAGACCCAGTACTTC. It codes for CASRPGPRGETQYF.

This chain links TRBV28 with TRBJ1-1; 7 bases align to TRBD1. The CDR3 loop spans 15 amino acids. Per the germline V gene, CDR1 is MDHEN and CDR2 is SYDVKM. V was pared by 6 bases and J by 4 bases, with 11 bases of the junction left unmatched. CDR3 nucleotide sequence: TGTGCCAGCAGCCCCCCCGGGACAGCGGGCACTGAAGCTTTCTTT. It codes for CASSPPGTAGTEAFF.

This clonotype showed up many times. This CDR3 is CSARDRDRGSYEQYF. CDR3 nucleotide sequence: TGCAGTGCTAGAGATAGGGACAGGGGGTCCTACGAGCAGTACTTC. The V call is TRBV20-1, the J call TRBJ2-7; the match to TRBD1 covers 11 bases. Looked up from germline, CDR1 is DFQATT and CDR2 is SNEGSKA (reference sequence). With V trimmed by 0 bases and J by 1 base, 2 bases remained unmatched. CDR3 length: 15 amino acids.

This clonotype was observed at least ten times. The chain joins TRBV28 to TRBJ2-1; D gene ambiguous. There are 12 residues in the CDR3. Germline V lookup: CDR1 MDHEN, CDR2 SYDVKM. V lost 3 bases, J lost 8 bases, and 8 bases lay in between. CDR3 bases: TGTGCCAGCAGTTTCCCAAGCGATGAGCAGTTCTTC. It specifies CASSFPSDEQFF.